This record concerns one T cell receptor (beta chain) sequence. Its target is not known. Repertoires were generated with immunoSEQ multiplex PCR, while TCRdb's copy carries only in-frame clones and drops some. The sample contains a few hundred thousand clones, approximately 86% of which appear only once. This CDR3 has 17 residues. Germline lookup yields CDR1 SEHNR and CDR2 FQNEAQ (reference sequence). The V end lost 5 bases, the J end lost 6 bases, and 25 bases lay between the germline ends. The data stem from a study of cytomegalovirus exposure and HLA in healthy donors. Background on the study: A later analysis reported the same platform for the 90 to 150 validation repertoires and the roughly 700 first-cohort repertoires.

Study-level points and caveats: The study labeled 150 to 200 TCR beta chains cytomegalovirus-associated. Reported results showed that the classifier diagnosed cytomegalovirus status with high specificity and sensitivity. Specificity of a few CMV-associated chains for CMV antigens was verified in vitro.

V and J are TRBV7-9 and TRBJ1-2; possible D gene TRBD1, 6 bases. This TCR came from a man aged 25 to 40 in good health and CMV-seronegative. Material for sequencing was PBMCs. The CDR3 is CASSPRTEESHKDGYTF. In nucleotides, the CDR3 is TGTGCCAGCAGCCCGAGGACAGAGGAGTCCCATAAGGATGGCTACACCTTC.